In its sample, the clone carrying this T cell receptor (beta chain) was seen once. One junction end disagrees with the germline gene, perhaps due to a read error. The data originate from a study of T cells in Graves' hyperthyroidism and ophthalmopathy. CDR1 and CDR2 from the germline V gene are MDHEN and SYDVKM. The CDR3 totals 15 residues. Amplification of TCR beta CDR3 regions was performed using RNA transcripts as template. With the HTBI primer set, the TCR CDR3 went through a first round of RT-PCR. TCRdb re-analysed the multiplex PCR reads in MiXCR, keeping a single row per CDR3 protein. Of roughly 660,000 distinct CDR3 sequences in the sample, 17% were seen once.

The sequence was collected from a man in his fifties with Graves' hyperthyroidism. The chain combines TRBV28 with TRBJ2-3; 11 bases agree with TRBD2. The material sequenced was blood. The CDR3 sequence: CASSETSGSKDTQYF. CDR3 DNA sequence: TGTGCCAGCAGTGAAACTAGCGGGAGCAAAGATACGCAGTATTTT.